The 14 T cell receptor beta chains below all came from one sample that was sequenced in a study of blood T cell repertoires in COVID-19. Repertoires were generated with immunoSEQ multiplex PCR, while TCRdb's copy carries only in-frame clones and drops some. The table includes 100,000 or so clones, about 80% detected once. Sample: peripheral blood. The receptor set was obtained from a woman aged 70-85 years with acute or convalescent COVID-19.

This clone was recorded many times. J is TRBJ1-1 and V is TRBV6-5, with 8 bases that match TRBD1. With V trimmed by 11 bases and J by 10 bases, 12 bases remained unmatched. This CDR3 is 12 amino acids long. Germline CDR1 MNHEY, CDR2 SVGAGI. The CDR3: CAAGTGSGGAFF. The CDR3, as DNA: TGTGCCGCAGGGACAGGATCCGGTGGAGCTTTCTTT.

V and J are TRBV7-2 and TRBJ2-7, with TRBD1 matching 9 bases. The V and J ends lost 1 base and 4 bases, in that order; junction bases with no gene match: 2. The CDR3 spans 14 residues. Germline V lookup: CDR1 SGHTA, CDR2 FQGNSA. DNA for the CDR3: TGTGCCAGCAGCTTAGGACAGGGGGGTTACGAGCAGTACTTC. Translation gives CASSLGQGGYEQYF.

The rearrangement uses TRBV2 and TRBJ1-4; 11 nucleotides match TRBD1. V trimming: 4 bases; J trimming: 8 bases; junction bases outside the gene matches: 6. Germline V gives CDR1 SNHLY, CDR2 FYNNEI. CDR3 length: 15 amino acids. The CDR3 loop is CASSAGQGAREKLFF. CDR3 nucleotides: TGTGCCAGCAGTGCCGGACAGGGGGCTCGGGAAAAACTGTTTTTT.

The V gene is TRBV18, the J gene TRBJ2-7, with D uncertain. The CDR3 loop spans 15 amino acids. Between the trimmed V and J ends, which lost 5 bases and 1 base, there was a span of 15 bases. Germline-derived CDR1 and CDR2 are KGHSH and LQKENI. CDR3 loop: CASSATRSNSYEQYF. CDR3 sequence (DNA): TGTGCCAGCTCAGCCACTCGGTCTAATTCCTACGAGCAGTACTTC.

This clone occurred a few times. V usage is TRBV5-6 and J usage is TRBJ1-5, with TRBD1 matching over 9 bases. J lost 9 bases, V lost 3 bases, and 10 bases had no gene match. The CDR3 totals 15 residues. The germline V gene has CDR1 SGHDT and CDR2 YYEEEE. This CDR3 is CASSWGQGLITPQHF. CDR3 DNA: TGTGCCAGCAGCTGGGGACAGGGATTAATCACGCCCCAGCATTTT.

This clone has a count of ten or more. The chain employs TRBV30 and TRBJ1-6; 7 bases align to TRBD1. J gave up 9 bases and V 1 base, and 3 bases lay outside the gene matches. Germline lookup yields CDR1 GTSNPN and CDR2 SVGIG (reference sequence). This CDR3 has 13 residues. The CDR3 loop reads CAWSGQGSSPLHF. The CDR3 coding sequence is TGTGCCTGGAGTGGACAGGGAAGTTCACCCCTCCACTTT.

The chain has TRBV10-3 and TRBJ2-7; 9 bases line up with TRBD1. The germline V gene encodes CDR1 ENHRY and CDR2 SYGVKD. V trimming: 3 bases; J trimming: 3 bases; junction bases outside the gene matches: 6. The CDR3 totals 15 residues. CDR3: CAISDPGQGHYEQYF. CDR3 sequence (DNA): TGTGCCATCAGTGATCCGGGACAGGGCCACTACGAGCAGTACTTC.

This chain links TRBV5-8 with TRBJ1-1; no clear D. This CDR3 is built from 12 residues. CDR1 is SGHTS, CDR2 YDEGEE, per germline. V gave up 1 base and J gave up 7 bases, with 8 bases separating them. The CDR3 nucleotides are TGTGCCAGCAGCTTGACAGTTTTTGAAGCTTTCTTT. Translating it yields CASSLTVFEAFF.

The chain is built from TRBV19 and TRBJ1-4; 9 bases fit TRBD1. Per the germline V gene, CDR1 is LNHDA and CDR2 is SQIVND (reference sequence). The CDR3 sequence is 13 residues long. The V segment lost 9 bases and the J segment 8 bases; nucleotides outside the gene matches: 7. The CDR3 DNA is TGTGCCAGCGTCCGGGACAGGGACGAAAAACTGTTTTTT. Protein: CASVRDRDEKLFF. The variable domain in full, completed from reference TRBV19 and TRBJ1-4, reads DGGITQSPKYLFRKEGQNVTLSCEQNLNHDAMYWYRQDPGQGLRLIYYSQIVNDFQKGDIAEGYSVSREKKESFPLTVTSAQKNPTAFYLCASVRDRDEKLFFGSGTQLSVL.

The chain recombines TRBV2 with TRBJ2-2; 9 nucleotides agree with TRBD1. After removal of 11 bases from V and 9 bases from J, the junction contained 13 bases not matched to a gene. Germline V gene data show CDR1 as SNHLY and CDR2 as FYNNEI. The CDR3 spans 14 residues. DNA for the CDR3: TGTGCCGGCAACAGGGGGCGCCTCATCCGGGAGCTGTTTTTT. Amino acids: CAGNRGRLIRELFF.

This clone was detected only a few times. J is TRBJ1-1 and V is TRBV7-9; maybe TRBD1 (6 bases). The V end was cut by 5 bases, the J end by 1 base, with 11 bases between. Germline CDR1 and CDR2: SEHNR and FQNEAQ (reference sequence). This CDR3 contains 14 residues. The CDR3 nucleotides read TGTGCCAGCAGCCCCGGACAGAAGAACACTGAAGCTTTCTTT. Encoded protein: CASSPGQKNTEAFF.

A single count supports this clone. J is TRBJ2-1 and V is TRBV7-8; D perhaps matches TRBD2 (7 bases). Germline CDR1 and CDR2: SGHVS and FQNEAQ. This CDR3 region has 17 residues. V was trimmed by 1 base and J by 0 bases, leaving 13 bases between them. The CDR3 DNA reads TGTGCCAGCAGCTTAGGTGGGGGGGGCGGCTCCTACAATGAGCAGTTCTTC. This codes for CASSLGGGGGSYNEQFF. Together with reference TRBV7-8 and TRBJ2-1, the CDR3 gives the full variable domain: GAGVSQSPRYKVAKRGQDVALRCDPISGHVSLFWYQQALGQGPEFLTYFQNEAQLDKSGLPSDRFFAERPEGSVSTLKIQRTQQEDSAVYLCASSLGGGGGSYNEQFFGPGTRLTVL.

The chain combines TRBV7-9 with TRBJ1-1, with 9 bases that match TRBD1. V dropped 1 base and J dropped 3; count of bases not matched to a gene: 6. The CDR3 has 16 amino acids. Germline V lookup: CDR1 SEHNR, CDR2 FQNEAQ (reference sequence). CDR3 bases: TGTGCCAGCAGCTTAGGACAGGGGGTCAGTGACACTGAAGCTTTCTTT. The encoded protein is CASSLGQGVSDTEAFF.

The rearrangement uses TRBV6-5 and TRBJ1-1; TRBD1 matches 8 bases. Germline V CDR1 and CDR2: MNHEY, SVGAGI. Trimming cost V 4 bases and J 0 bases; bases outside gene matches: 4. This CDR3 spans 15 amino acids. This CDR3 reads CASSFQGAVNTEAFF. The CDR3 region has the DNA TGTGCCAGCAGTTTCCAGGGGGCTGTGAACACTGAAGCTTTCTTT.